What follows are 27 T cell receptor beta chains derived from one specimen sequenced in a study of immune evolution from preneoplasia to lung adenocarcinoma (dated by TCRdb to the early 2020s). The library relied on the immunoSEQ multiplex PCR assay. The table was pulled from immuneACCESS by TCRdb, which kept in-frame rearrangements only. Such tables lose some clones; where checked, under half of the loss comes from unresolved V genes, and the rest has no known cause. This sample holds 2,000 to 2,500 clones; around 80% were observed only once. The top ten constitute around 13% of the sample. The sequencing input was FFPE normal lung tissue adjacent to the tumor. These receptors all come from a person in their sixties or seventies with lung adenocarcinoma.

CDR3 nucleotide sequence: TGCGCCAGCAGCTTGGGGGCGAGACAGATCCAAGAGACCCAGTACTTC. Translated, it gives CASSLGARQIQETQYF. The rearrangement links TRBV5-1 to TRBJ2-5, with TRBD1 as a possible D gene (5 bases). The CDR3 runs to 16 residues. The V and J ends lost 0 bases and 1 base respectively, with 13 bases between them. The germline V gene encodes CDR1 SGHRS and CDR2 YFSETQ. The variable domain in full, completed from reference TRBV5-1 and TRBJ2-5, reads KAGVTQTPRYLIKTRGQQVTLSCSPISGHRSVSWYQQTPGQGLQFLFEYFSETQRNKGNFPGRFSGRQFSNSRSEMNVSTLELGDSALYLCASSLGARQIQETQYFGPGTRLLVL.

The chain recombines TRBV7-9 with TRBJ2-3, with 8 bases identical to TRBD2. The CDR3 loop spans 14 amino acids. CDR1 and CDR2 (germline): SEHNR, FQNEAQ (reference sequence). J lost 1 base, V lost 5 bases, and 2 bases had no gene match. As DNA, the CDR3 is TGTGCCAGCAGCACGCGGGAGGGCACAGATACGCAGTATTTT. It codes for CASSTREGTDTQYF.

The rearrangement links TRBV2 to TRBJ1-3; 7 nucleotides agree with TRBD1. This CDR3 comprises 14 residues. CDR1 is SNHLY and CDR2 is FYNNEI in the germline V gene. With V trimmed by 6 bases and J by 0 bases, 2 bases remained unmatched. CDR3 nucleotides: TGTGCCAGCAGCACAGGGGTCTCTGGAAACACCATATATTTT. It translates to CASSTGVSGNTIYF.

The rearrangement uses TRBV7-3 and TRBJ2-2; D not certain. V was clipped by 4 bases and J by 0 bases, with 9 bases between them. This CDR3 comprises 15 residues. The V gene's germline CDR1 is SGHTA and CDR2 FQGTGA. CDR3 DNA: TGTGCCAGCAGCTCCTCGACTTCGAACACCGGGGAGCTGTTTTTT. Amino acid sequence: CASSSSTSNTGELFF. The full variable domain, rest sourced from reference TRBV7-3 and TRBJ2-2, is GAGVSQTPSNKVTEKGKYVELRCDPISGHTALYWYRQSLGQGPEFLIYFQGTGAADDSGLPNDRFFAVRPEGSVSTLKIQRTERGDSAVYLCASSSSTSNTGELFFGEGSRLTVL.

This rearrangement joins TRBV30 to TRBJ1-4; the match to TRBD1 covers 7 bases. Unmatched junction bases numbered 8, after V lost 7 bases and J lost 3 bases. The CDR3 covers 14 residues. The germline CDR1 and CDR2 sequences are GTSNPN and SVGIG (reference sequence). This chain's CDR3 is CASKTGLPNEKLFF. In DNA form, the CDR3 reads TGTGCCTCTAAGACAGGGTTGCCTAATGAAAAACTGTTTTTT. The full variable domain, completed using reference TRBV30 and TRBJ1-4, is SQTIHQWPATLVQPVGSPLSLECTVEGTSNPNLYWYRQAAGRGLQLLFYSVGIGQISSEVPQNLSASRPQDRQFILSSKKLLLSDSGFYLCASKTGLPNEKLFFGSGTQLSVL.

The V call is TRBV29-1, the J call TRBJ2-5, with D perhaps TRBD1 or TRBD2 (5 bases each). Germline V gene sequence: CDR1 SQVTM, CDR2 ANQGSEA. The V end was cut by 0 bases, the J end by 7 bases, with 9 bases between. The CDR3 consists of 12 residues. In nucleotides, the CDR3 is TGCAGCGTTGAAGATGGTGGGGGGACCCAGTACTTC. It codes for CSVEDGGGTQYF.

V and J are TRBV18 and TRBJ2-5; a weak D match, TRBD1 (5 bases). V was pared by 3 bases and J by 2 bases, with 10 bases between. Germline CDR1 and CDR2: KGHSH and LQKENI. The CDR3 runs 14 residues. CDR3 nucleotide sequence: TGTGCCAGCTCACCGCAGGGATTACAAGAGACCCAGTACTTC. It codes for CASSPQGLQETQYF.

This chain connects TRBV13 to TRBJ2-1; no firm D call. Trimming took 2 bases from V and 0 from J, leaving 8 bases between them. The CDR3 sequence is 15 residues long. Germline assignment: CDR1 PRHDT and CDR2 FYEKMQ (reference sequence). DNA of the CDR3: TGTGCCAGCAGCTTACGGCGGACCTCCTACAATGAGCAGTTCTTC. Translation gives CASSLRRTSYNEQFF.

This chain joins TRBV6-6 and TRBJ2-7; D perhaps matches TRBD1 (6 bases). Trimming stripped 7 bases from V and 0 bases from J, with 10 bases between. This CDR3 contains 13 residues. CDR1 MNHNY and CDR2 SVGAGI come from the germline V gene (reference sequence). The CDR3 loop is CASKNRDSYEQYF. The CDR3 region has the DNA TGTGCCAGCAAAAACAGGGACTCCTACGAGCAGTACTTC.

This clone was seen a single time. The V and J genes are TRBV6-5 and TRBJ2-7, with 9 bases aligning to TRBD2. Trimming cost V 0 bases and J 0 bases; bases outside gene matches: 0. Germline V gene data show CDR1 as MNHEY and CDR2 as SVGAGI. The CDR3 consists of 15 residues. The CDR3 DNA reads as TGTGCCAGCAGTTACTCTAGCGGGAGCTCCTACGAGCAGTACTTC. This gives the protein CASSYSSGSSYEQYF.

As DNA, the CDR3 is TGCGCCAGCAGCCTCGGGGGGGCAGCTCTACCCTACGAGCAGTACTTC. Encoded protein: CASSLGGAALPYEQYF. The chain carries TRBV4-3 and TRBJ2-7, with 8 positions matching TRBD2. The CDR3 sequence is 16 residues long. Trimming cost V 4 bases and J 2 bases; bases outside gene matches: 10. Germline CDR1 is LGHNA and CDR2 is YSLEER.

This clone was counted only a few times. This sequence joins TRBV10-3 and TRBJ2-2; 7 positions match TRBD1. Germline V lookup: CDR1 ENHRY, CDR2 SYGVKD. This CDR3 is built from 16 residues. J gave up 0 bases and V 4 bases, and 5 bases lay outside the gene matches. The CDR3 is CAISVPRGSNTGELFF. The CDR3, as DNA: TGTGCCATCAGTGTCCCCAGGGGGTCGAACACCGGGGAGCTGTTTTTT.

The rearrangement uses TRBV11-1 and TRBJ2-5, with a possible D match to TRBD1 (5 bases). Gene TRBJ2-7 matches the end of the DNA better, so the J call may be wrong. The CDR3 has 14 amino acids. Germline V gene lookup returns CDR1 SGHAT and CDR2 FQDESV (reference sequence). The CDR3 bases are TGTGCCAGCAGCCCCGGGCAGGGTGGTCGCGAGCAGTACTTC. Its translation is CASSPGQGGREQYF.

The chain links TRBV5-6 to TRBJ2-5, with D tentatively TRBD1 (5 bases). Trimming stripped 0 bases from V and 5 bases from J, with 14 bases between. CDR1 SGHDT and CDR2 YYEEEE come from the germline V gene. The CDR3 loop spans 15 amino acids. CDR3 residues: CASSLVARAEETQYF. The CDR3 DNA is TGTGCCAGCAGCTTGGTTGCCAGGGCGGAGGAGACCCAGTACTTC.

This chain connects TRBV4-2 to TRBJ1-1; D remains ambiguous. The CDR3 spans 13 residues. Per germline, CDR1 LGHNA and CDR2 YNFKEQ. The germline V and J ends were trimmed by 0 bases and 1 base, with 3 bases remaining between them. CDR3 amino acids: CASSQERNTEAFF. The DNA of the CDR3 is TGTGCCAGCAGCCAAGAAAGGAACACTGAAGCTTTCTTT.

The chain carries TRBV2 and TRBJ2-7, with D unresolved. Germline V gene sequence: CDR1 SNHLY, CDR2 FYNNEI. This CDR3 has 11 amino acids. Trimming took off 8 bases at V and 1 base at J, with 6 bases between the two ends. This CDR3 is CASGPSYEQYF. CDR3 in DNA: TGTGCCAGCGGACCGTCCTACGAGCAGTACTTC.

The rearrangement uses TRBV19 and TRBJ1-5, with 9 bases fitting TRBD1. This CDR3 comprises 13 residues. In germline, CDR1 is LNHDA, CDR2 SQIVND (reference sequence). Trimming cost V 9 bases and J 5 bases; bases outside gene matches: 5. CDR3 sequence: CARADRGDQPQHF. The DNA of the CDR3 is TGTGCCAGAGCGGACAGGGGAGATCAGCCCCAGCATTTT.

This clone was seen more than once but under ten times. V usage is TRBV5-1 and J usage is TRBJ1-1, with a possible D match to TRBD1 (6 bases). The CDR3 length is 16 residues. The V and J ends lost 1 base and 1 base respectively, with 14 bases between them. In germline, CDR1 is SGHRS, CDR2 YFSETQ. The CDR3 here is CASSLYQQGRNTEAFF. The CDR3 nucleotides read TGCGCCAGCAGCTTGTACCAACAGGGTAGGAACACTGAAGCTTTCTTT.

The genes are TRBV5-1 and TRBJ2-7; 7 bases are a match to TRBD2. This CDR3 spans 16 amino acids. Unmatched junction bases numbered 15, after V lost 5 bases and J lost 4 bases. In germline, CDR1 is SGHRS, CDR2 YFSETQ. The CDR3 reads CASRPWEGGSKYEQYF. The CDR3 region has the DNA TGCGCCAGCAGGCCCTGGGAGGGCGGGAGCAAGTACGAGCAGTACTTC. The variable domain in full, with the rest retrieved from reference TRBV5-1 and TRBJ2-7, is KAGVTQTPRYLIKTRGQQVTLSCSPISGHRSVSWYQQTPGQGLQFLFEYFSETQRNKGNFPGRFSGRQFSNSRSEMNVSTLELGDSALYLCASRPWEGGSKYEQYFGPGTRLTVT.

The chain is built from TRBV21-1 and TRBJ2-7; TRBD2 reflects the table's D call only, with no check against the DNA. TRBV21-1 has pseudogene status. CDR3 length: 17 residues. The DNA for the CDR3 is TGTGCCAGCAGCATCGCGGAGGTCCCATTACTCTCCTACGAGCAGTACTTC. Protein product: CASSIAEVPLLSYEQYF.

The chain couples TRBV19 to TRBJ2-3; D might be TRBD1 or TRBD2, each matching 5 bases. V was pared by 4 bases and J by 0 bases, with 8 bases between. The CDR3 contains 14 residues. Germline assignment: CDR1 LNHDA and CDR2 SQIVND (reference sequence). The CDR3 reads CASSRGGSTDTQYF. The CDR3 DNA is TGTGCCAGTAGTAGGGGCGGGAGCACAGATACGCAGTATTTT.

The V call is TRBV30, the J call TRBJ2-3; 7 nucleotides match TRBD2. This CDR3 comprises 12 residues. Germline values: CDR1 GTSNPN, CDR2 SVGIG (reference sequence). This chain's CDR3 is CGLAGDTDTQYF. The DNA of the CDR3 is TGTGGACTTGCGGGAGACACAGATACGCAGTATTTT.

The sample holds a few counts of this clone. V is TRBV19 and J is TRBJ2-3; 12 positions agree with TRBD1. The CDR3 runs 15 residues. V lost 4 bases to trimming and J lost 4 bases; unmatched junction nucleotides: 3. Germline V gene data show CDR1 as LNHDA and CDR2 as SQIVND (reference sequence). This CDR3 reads CASSTGTGGADTQYF. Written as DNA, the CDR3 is TGTGCCAGTAGTACCGGGACAGGGGGCGCAGATACGCAGTATTTT.

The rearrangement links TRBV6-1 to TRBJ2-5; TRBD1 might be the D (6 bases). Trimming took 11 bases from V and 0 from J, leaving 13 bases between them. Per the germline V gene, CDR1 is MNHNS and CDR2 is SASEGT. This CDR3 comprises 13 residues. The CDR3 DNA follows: TGTGCCGGTTCGGGACAAAACCAAGAGACCCAGTACTTC. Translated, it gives CAGSGQNQETQYF.

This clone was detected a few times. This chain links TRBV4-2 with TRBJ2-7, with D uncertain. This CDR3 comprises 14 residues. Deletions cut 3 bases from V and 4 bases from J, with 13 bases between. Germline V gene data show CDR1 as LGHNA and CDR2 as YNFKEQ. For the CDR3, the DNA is TGTGCCAGCAGCCACGGAATGGGTTCGTACGAGCAGTACTTC. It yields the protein CASSHGMGSYEQYF.

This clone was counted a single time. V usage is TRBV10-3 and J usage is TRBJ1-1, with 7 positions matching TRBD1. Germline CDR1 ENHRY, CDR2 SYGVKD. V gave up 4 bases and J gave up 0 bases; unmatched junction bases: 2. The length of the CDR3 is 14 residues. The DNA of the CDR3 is TGTGCCATCAGTGGGGACAGTTTGAACACTGAAGCTTTCTTT. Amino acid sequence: CAISGDSLNTEAFF.

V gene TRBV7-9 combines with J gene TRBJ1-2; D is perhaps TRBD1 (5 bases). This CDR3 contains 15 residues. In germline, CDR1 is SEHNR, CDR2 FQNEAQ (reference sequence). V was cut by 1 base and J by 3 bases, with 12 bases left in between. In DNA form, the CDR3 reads TGTGCCAGCAGCTTAGTGGCTTCGACAGACTATGGCTACACCTTC. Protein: CASSLVASTDYGYTF.